The T cell receptor (beta chain) described here comes from a study of T cells after yellow fever vaccination. This clonotype has a handful of counts. Making TCR cDNA involved 5'RACE template switching, which added UMIs and a universal primer site. MiXCR, applied by TCRdb to the 5' RACE reads, yields one record per CDR3 protein. The sample has some 500,000 distinct CDR3 sequences, approximately 15% seen once. Germline CDR1 and CDR2: MNHEY and SVGAGI. V shed 2 bases, J shed 7 bases, and the junction held 10 bases outside the gene matches. The CDR3 spans 16 residues. This TCR was recovered from a man aged 25 to 45 who received the YFV17D yellow fever vaccine. The sample was PBMCs, taken on the day of the yellow fever booster vaccination. V and J are TRBV6-5 and TRBJ2-2; 7 bases fit TRBD2. The CDR3 is CASSYLGGGPGGELFF. The CDR3 DNA is TGTGCCAGCAGTTACCTCGGGGGAGGGCCTGGCGGGGAGCTGTTTTTT.